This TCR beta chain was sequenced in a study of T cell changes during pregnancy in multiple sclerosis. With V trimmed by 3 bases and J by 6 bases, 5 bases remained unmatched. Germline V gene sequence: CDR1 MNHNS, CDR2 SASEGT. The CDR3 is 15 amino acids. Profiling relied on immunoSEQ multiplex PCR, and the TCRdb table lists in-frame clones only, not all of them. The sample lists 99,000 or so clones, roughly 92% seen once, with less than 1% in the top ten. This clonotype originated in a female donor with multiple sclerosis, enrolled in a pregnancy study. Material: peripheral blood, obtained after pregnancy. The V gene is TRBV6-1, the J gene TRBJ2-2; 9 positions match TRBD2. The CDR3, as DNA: TGTGCCAGCAGTGAGGCTAGCGGGAAGGCCGGGGAGCTGTTTTTT. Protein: CASSEASGKAGELFF.